Each of the 32 T cell receptor beta chains below was sequenced from the same sample in a study of tumor and adjacent non-tumor tissue in lung cancer. Three rounds of nested PCR, following a modified ARM-PCR protocol, produced the TCRbeta library. In TCRdb, the multiplex PCR reads were re-called with MiXCR into one record per CDR3 protein. The table includes more than 45,000 distinct CDR3 sequences, 55% to 65% detected once. This sample's RNA came from whole unsorted tissue. This non-tumor lung sample came from over 3 cm beyond the tumor edge. Sample: distant non-tumor lung tissue. All receptors come from a woman between 65 and 79 years old with non-small cell lung cancer.

As regards this clonotype: At one boundary the junction diverges from the germline segment, which might be a read error. V and J are TRBV6-6 and TRBJ2-3; tentatively, D is TRBD2 (5 bases). The CDR3 runs 15 residues. Germline V gives CDR1 MNHNY, CDR2 SVGAGI (reference sequence). This chain's CDR3 is CTSRKKQASTDMQYF. The CDR3 DNA reads as TGTACCAGCAGAAAAAAGCAGGCTAGCACAGATATGCAGTATTTT.

This clonotype was picked up many times. The chain joins TRBV28 to TRBJ1-2; D is unclear. V was shortened by 5 bases and J by 4 bases, with 14 bases between the two germline ends. The CDR3 runs to 14 residues. CDR1 is MDHEN, CDR2 SYDVKM, per germline. In DNA, the CDR3 is TGTGCCAGCAGTACACCACCGGGCCGCTATGGCTACACCTTC. This codes for CASSTPPGRYGYTF.

The gene calls are TRBV5-1 and TRBJ2-5, with D possibly being TRBD2 (5 bases). This CDR3 contains 14 residues. The germline V gene has CDR1 SGHRS and CDR2 YFSETQ. Trimming took 6 bases from V and 1 from J, leaving 13 bases between them. The CDR3: CASNSIGVQETQYF. CDR3 sequence (DNA): TGCGCCAGCAACTCCATCGGGGTCCAAGAGACCCAGTACTTC. Full variable domain (rest looked up from reference TRBV5-1 and TRBJ2-5): KAGVTQTPRYLIKTRGQQVTLSCSPISGHRSVSWYQQTPGQGLQFLFEYFSETQRNKGNFPGRFSGRQFSNSRSEMNVSTLELGDSALYLCASNSIGVQETQYFGPGTRLLVL.

This clonotype is judged medium-sized (0.01 to 0.1%). This sequence joins TRBV29-1 and TRBJ2-5, with TRBD1 matching 7 bases. With V trimmed by 6 bases and J by 2 bases, 6 bases remained unmatched. The CDR3 consists of 13 residues. Germline assignment: CDR1 SQVTM and CDR2 ANQGSEA. CDR3 sequence (DNA): TGCAGCGTGACCGGGACAGTGCAAGAGACCCAGTACTTC. Translating it yields CSVTGTVQETQYF.

Concerning this clonotype: A much larger clone lies one base from this, so it may be a read error. V is TRBV28 and J is TRBJ2-7; 9 bases line up with TRBD2. CDR3 size: 15 residues. Germline V gene sequence: CDR1 MDHEN, CDR2 SYDVKM. This CDR3 is CGSSQTSGSPYEQYF. The CDR3 nucleotides are TGTGGCAGCAGCCAGACTAGCGGATCGCCCTACGAGCAGTACTTC.

On this clonotype itself: The junction and the germline gene differ at one end; a read error may be behind it. The chain links TRBV12-3 or TRBV12-4 to TRBJ2-7; 9 bases map to TRBD1. This CDR3 is built from 15 residues. The CDR3 DNA reads as TGTGCCAGCATTTCGAACAGGGGGCCCAACTACGAGCAATACTTT. This sequence encodes CASISNRGPNYEQYF.

V and J are TRBV11-2 and TRBJ2-2; 11 bases map to TRBD2. The CDR3 is 15 amino acids. V shed 8 bases, J shed 6 bases, and the junction held 8 bases outside the gene matches. From germline, CDR1 is SGHAT and CDR2 FQNNGV. The CDR3 reads CASRIAGGRAGELFF. CDR3 nucleotides: TGTGCCAGCCGAATAGCGGGAGGGCGGGCCGGGGAGCTGTTTTTT.

Regarding this clonotype: Without the conserved terminal phenylalanine or tryptophan, this CDR3 likely stems from a read error. It is unclear where the CDR3 begins or ends on the DNA, so no DNA is shown, and the CDR3 is as TCRdb lists it. The gene calls are TRBV6-1 and TRBJ2-5; the table's D call, TRBD1, was not checked against the DNA. The CDR3 is 11 amino acids long, termini counted. From germline, CDR1 is MNHNS and CDR2 SASEGT. This CDR3 reads CASSERGGQLL.

This clonotype was observed at least ten times. The junction departs from the called germline gene at one end, perhaps through a read error. This rearrangement joins TRBV6-5 to TRBJ1-2, with D perhaps matching TRBD1 (6 bases). The CDR3 extends over 14 amino acids. CDR1 and CDR2 from the germline V gene are MNHEY and SVGAGI. The CDR3 loop is CASSYFTGNYGYTF. The CDR3 nucleotides are TGTGCCAGCAGCTACTTTACAGGGAACTATGGCTACACCTTC.

Comments on this clonotype: Given a much more abundant clone one base away, this may be a read error. This chain links TRBV11-1 with TRBJ2-5, with 11 bases fitting TRBD2. CDR3 length: 16 residues. Per the germline V gene, CDR1 is SGHAT and CDR2 is FQDESV (reference sequence). Here the CDR3 reads CVGGSRTSGHQETQYF. In nucleotides, the CDR3 is TGTGTTGGCGGGTCACGGACTAGCGGGCACCAAGAGACCCAGTACTTC. The whole variable domain, remainder taken from reference TRBV11-1 and TRBJ2-5, is EAEVAQSPRYKITEKSQAVAFWCDPISGHATLYWYRQILGQGPELLVQFQDESVVDDSQLPKDRFSAERLKGVDSTLKIQPAELGDSAMYLCVGGSRTSGHQETQYFGPGTRLLVL.

A note on this clonotype: The CDR3 does not end in the conserved phenylalanine or tryptophan, so this is likely a read error. The chain combines TRBV5-4 with TRBJ2-2, with TRBD1 matching 7 bases. V shed 4 bases and J 3 bases; nucleotides not matched to a gene: 9. The germline V gene encodes CDR1 SGHNT and CDR2 YYREEE (reference sequence). CDR3 length: 16 residues. The CDR3 nucleotides read TGTGCCAGCAGCCCGGGACGAGGGGGCGACACCGGGGAGCTGTTTTCT. It yields the protein CASSPGRGGDTGELFS.

By share, this clonotype ranks as medium-sized. This chain uses TRBV12-3 or TRBV12-4 with TRBJ2-1; D remains unclear. Trimming took off 2 bases at V and 8 bases at J, with 10 bases between the two ends. The CDR3 runs to 13 residues. The CDR3 sequence is CASSLQGSYEQFF. In DNA form, the CDR3 reads TGTGCCAGCAGTTTACAAGGGTCATATGAGCAGTTCTTC.

About this clonotype itself: Just one base apart from a much larger clone, this may be a read error. The chain employs TRBV6-6 and TRBJ1-2; TRBD1 is a possible D gene (6 bases). The CDR3 sequence is 13 residues long. Trimming stripped 5 bases from V and 4 bases from J, with 11 bases between. The germline V gene has CDR1 MNHNY and CDR2 SVGAGI (reference sequence). In DNA form, the CDR3 reads TGTGCCAGCAGTCAGGACAGCGGCTATGGCTACACCTTC. Protein: CASSQDSGYGYTF.

CDR3 in DNA: TGCGCCAGCAGCCTTAGCGGGATGTACAATGAGCAGTTCTTC. Its translation is CASSLSGMYNEQFF. The chain joins TRBV5-1 to TRBJ2-1; 8 nucleotides align to TRBD2. The CDR3 consists of 14 residues. The V gene end was trimmed by 4 bases and the J gene end by 4 bases; junction bases not matched to a gene: 4. Germline V gene lookup returns CDR1 SGHRS and CDR2 YFSETQ.

About this clonotype: A single base separates this from a much larger clone, so it may be a read error. The chain is built from TRBV29-1 and TRBJ2-7; maybe TRBD1 (5 bases). V lost 4 bases and J 6 bases, leaving 10 bases between the germline ends. This CDR3 region has 11 residues. The germline V gene has CDR1 SQVTM and CDR2 ANQGSEA. The CDR3 bases are TGCAGCGTTGCGGCTAGGGGCGAGCAGTACTTC. Encoded protein: CSVAARGEQYF.

In the case of this clonotype: This sequence may be a read error, since a much larger clone differs from it by one base. The rearrangement joins TRBV30 to TRBJ1-3; D ambiguous. The germline gives CDR1 GTSNPN, CDR2 SVGIG (reference sequence). This CDR3 has 16 residues. The CDR3: CARSVPRSVPGNTIYF. The CDR3 nucleotides are TGTGCCAGGAGTGTACCGCGTAGTGTCCCTGGAAACACCATATATTTT.

In regard to this clonotype: As the CDR3 is not closed by the conserved phenylalanine or tryptophan, this likely results from a read error. In nucleotides, the CDR3 is TGTGCCAGCATCATATCACAGGGACTAATGGCCGGGAAGCTGTTTTTA. Translated: CASIISQGLMAGKLFL. The chain combines TRBV6-1 with TRBJ2-2; the D gene is possibly TRBD2 (7 bases). The CDR3 sequence is 16 residues long. Germline CDR1 MNHNS, CDR2 SASEGT.

Points on this clonotype: A single base separates this from a much larger clone, so it may be a read error. V usage is TRBV5-1 and J usage is TRBJ2-5, with a possible D match to TRBD2 (5 bases). Germline-derived CDR1 and CDR2 are SGHRS and YFSETQ. The CDR3 contains 13 residues. Trimming removed 7 bases from V and 2 bases from J, with 12 bases in between. The CDR3 sequence: CASGERAQETQYF. In DNA, the CDR3 is TGCGCCAGCGGCGAGAGGGCACAAGAGACCCAGTACTTC.

Comment on this clonotype: One end of the junction is discordant with germline, which a read error may explain. V usage is TRBV4-1 and J usage is TRBJ1-2; a possible D gene is TRBD1 (5 bases). This CDR3 has 14 residues. Germline lookup yields CDR1 MGHRA and CDR2 YSYEKL. CDR3 coding DNA: TGCACCAGCAGCCAAGCCGCAGGGTTCGTTGGCTGCACCTTC. Translation: CTSSQAAGFVGCTF.

This clonotype was counted many times. J is TRBJ2-7 and V is TRBV5-4, with TRBD2 matching over 7 bases. J lost 3 bases, V lost 7 bases, and 16 bases had no gene match. Looked up from germline, CDR1 is SGHNT and CDR2 is YYREEE (reference sequence). The CDR3 covers 16 residues. The CDR3: CASAPGPRREFYEQYF. The CDR3 DNA follows: TGTGCCAGCGCGCCCGGTCCTCGGCGGGAGTTCTACGAGCAGTACTTC.

Ten or more counts support this clonotype. The V call is TRBV20-1, the J call TRBJ2-5; 11 nucleotides agree with TRBD2. After removal of 6 bases from V and 2 bases from J, the junction contained 11 bases not matched to a gene. The CDR3 is 16 amino acids. Germline V CDR1 and CDR2: DFQATT, SNEGSKA (reference sequence). CDR3 region: CSADILAGEGQETQYF. CDR3 DNA: TGCAGTGCCGACATACTAGCGGGAGAAGGACAAGAGACCCAGTACTTC.

Ten or more counts support this clonotype. The chain has TRBV20-1 and TRBJ2-2, with D tentatively TRBD2 (6 bases). The CDR3 is 14 residues long. V gave up 6 bases and J gave up 1 base, with 12 bases separating them. Germline V lookup: CDR1 DFQATT, CDR2 SNEGSKA (reference sequence). The CDR3 spells CSALDGGNTGELFF. The CDR3 region has the DNA TGCAGTGCCCTGGACGGGGGGAACACCGGGGAGCTGTTTTTT.

This clonotype was seen repeatedly, ten times or more. The gene calls are TRBV12-3 or TRBV12-4 and TRBJ2-1; no firm D call. Trimming took 6 bases from V and 15 from J, leaving 18 bases between them. CDR3 length equals 12 residues. CDR3 in DNA: TGTGCCAGCAGACGACCCATATCGGATCCGTTCTTC. It translates to CASRRPISDPFF.

This sequence joins TRBV14 and TRBJ2-2, with unresolved D. There are 12 residues in the CDR3. Germline loops: CDR1 SGHDN, CDR2 FVKESK. The DNA of the CDR3 is TGTGTCAGTAGCCAATGGTCCCAGGAACTGTTTTTT. This gives the protein CVSSQWSQELFF.

The chain couples TRBV6-2 or TRBV6-3 to TRBJ1-1; D is unresolved. CDR1 and CDR2 from the germline V gene are MNHEY and SVGEGT. The CDR3 runs to 14 residues. Trimming stripped 2 bases from V and 0 bases from J, with 7 bases between. The CDR3 region is CASSYQGLNTEAFF. CDR3 sequence (DNA): TGTGCCAGCAGTTACCAAGGATTGAACACTGAAGCTTTCTTT.

J is TRBJ2-1 and V is TRBV20-1; no definite D call. The CDR3 is 16 amino acids. Germline V gene sequence: CDR1 DFQATT, CDR2 SNEGSKA (reference sequence). The V and J ends lost 3 bases and 2 bases respectively, with 17 bases between them. CDR3 protein: CSASDWAITPYNEQFF. The CDR3 coding sequence is TGCAGTGCTAGTGACTGGGCGATTACCCCCTACAATGAGCAGTTCTTC.

With respect to this clonotype: An end of the junction differs from the germline gene, which may be a read error. The V call is TRBV11-1, the J call TRBJ2-1, with D maybe TRBD2 (5 bases). This CDR3 comprises 16 residues. Germline V CDR1 and CDR2: SGHAT, FQDESV (reference sequence). The CDR3 DNA reads as TGTACCAGCAACTTAGCCCTAGAGGGCCTGTACAATGAGCAGTTCTTC. It is translated as CTSNLALEGLYNEQFF.

Worth noting for this clonotype: This may arise from a read error, as a much more abundant clone is one base away. The genes are TRBV7-8 and TRBJ2-7; 11 bases align to TRBD2. The CDR3 has 15 residues. Looked up from germline, CDR1 is SGHVS and CDR2 is FQNEAQ. The CDR3 loop is CASSLVGTSGYEHYF. The DNA for the CDR3 is TGTGCCAGCAGCTTAGTCGGGACTAGCGGTTACGAGCACTACTTC.

Details on this clonotype: Its ends do not fully match the called genes, so a read error is possible. This chain links TRBV5-1 with TRBJ2-1, with 10 bases that match TRBD2. Germline assignment: CDR1 SGHRS and CDR2 YFSETQ. The CDR3 loop spans 17 amino acids. The CDR3 loop is CASSVTSGDRSYNEQSF. The CDR3 DNA reads as TGCGCCAGCAGTGTTACTAGCGGGGATCGCTCCTACAATGAGCAGTCCTTC.

Details on this clonotype: Here the CDR3 omits its conserved ending phenylalanine or tryptophan, so a read error is the likely source. This chain links TRBV29-1 with TRBJ1-1; D gene unclear. Deletions cut 2 bases from V and 2 bases from J, with 12 bases between. Per germline, CDR1 SQVTM and CDR2 ANQGSEA. CDR3 size: 14 residues. The CDR3 DNA is TGCAGCGTTGAAACGGTGTTCAGAAACACTGAAGCTTTCGTT. Its translation: CSVETVFRNTEAFV.

Note on this clonotype: Lacking the conserved final phenylalanine or tryptophan, this CDR3 likely reflects a read error. The chain combines TRBV28 with TRBJ1-1; 9 positions agree with TRBD1. Germline CDR1 and CDR2: MDHEN and SYDVKM. This CDR3 is 16 amino acids long. CDR3 region: CASNLATGGVSSEAFY. CDR3 coding DNA: TGTGCCAGCAATTTAGCCACAGGGGGCGTTAGTTCTGAAGCTTTCTAT.

The chain recombines TRBV12-3 or TRBV12-4 with TRBJ2-3, with TRBD2 matching over 7 bases. V gave up 7 bases and J gave up 1 base; unmatched junction bases: 5. The CDR3 covers 14 residues. The CDR3 DNA reads as TGTGCCAGCAACACGGGGGGTGGCACAGATACGCAGTATTTT. Residues: CASNTGGGTDTQYF.